This TCR beta chain was recovered during a study of blood T cell repertoires in COVID-19. Study summary: Nucleic acid was either cDNA or gDNA, and it came from T cells, B-cell-depleted T cells, or PBMCs.

V was cut by 6 bases and J by 6 bases, with 12 bases left in between. Germline V gene data show CDR1 as SNHLY and CDR2 as FYNNEI. This CDR3 has 13 amino acids. Using immunoSEQ multiplex PCR, the repertoire was profiled, and TCRdb retains in-frame clones only, with some absent. The sample has around 320,000 clones; around nine tenths are singletons. This receptor was taken from a woman aged 25 to 39 who had been exposed to COVID-19. The specimen sequenced was PBMCs or T cells enriched from blood (not recorded which). The chain combines TRBV2 with TRBJ2-1, with D perhaps matching TRBD2 (5 bases). The CDR3 coding sequence is TGTGCCAGCAGCGGAGGACTGACCAATGAGCAGTTCTTC. It yields the protein CASSGGLTNEQFF.